This TCR beta chain emerged from a study of blood T cells in healthy people across ages. Notes on the study in general: Investigators treated diversity estimates from one million T cells as underestimates. When set beside aged donors, long-lived donors presented more naive CD4+ cells and higher diversity.

Combining a sample-barcoded 5' primer with a J-beta primer mix, a second PCR ran for roughly 6 to 11 cycles. TCRdb re-analysed the 5' RACE reads in MiXCR, keeping a single row per CDR3 protein. The data show 500,000 to 700,000 distinct CDR3 sequences, approximately 30% seen once. In this sample, this clonotype turned up a few times. Its antigen is not known. CDR3 size: 13 residues. V lost 6 bases and J 5 bases, leaving 16 bases between the germline ends. Germline CDR1 DFQATT, CDR2 SNEGSKA (reference sequence). The receptor was derived from a woman of 80 years or more in good health. Sequenced material: blood. The rearrangement links TRBV20-1 to TRBJ1-1; D might be TRBD1 (5 bases). The DNA for the CDR3 is TGCAGTGCCCGAGGGGCGGTGGGTACTGAAGCTTTCTTT. Its translation is CSARGAVGTEAFF.